This TCR beta chain originates from a study of lymphopenia after photon versus proton radiotherapy. Only in-frame clones appear in the TCRdb table, and some are missing; sequencing was by immunoSEQ multiplex PCR. Of more than 15,000 clones in the sample, 70% to 90% were seen once. Study conclusions and caveats: Photon-treated patients lost naive T cells and TCR diversity; proton-treated stayed stable. Survival link was tested only in deceased patients; proton benefit remains a possibility.

Germline lookup yields CDR1 SEHNR and CDR2 FQNEAQ (reference sequence). CDR3 length equals 15 residues. Unmatched junction bases numbered 5, after V lost 3 bases and J lost 0 bases. Notes on this clone: No antigen is known for it.

The J gene is TRBJ2-7, the V gene TRBV7-9; 7 bases align to TRBD2. The receptor was derived from a woman in her 50s with pancreatic cancer. The material sequenced was peripheral blood, taken from a patient treated with photon-based radiotherapy. CDR3 sequence: CASSFEGGSSYEQYF. CDR3 coding DNA: TGTGCCAGCAGCTTCGAAGGCGGGAGCTCCTACGAGCAGTACTTC.